The subject of this entry is one TCR beta chain. Assay used: immunoSEQ multiplex PCR; TCRdb lists only in-frame clones, some missing. The table includes about 200,000 clones, roughly 85% detected once. The entry originates in a study of cytomegalovirus exposure and HLA in healthy donors. The CDR3 totals 15 residues. Unmatched junction bases numbered 6, after V lost 3 bases and J lost 1 base. Germline CDR1 is SGDLS and CDR2 is YYNGEE. Sequencing input: PBMCs. The chain is built from TRBV9 and TRBJ1-1; 7 nucleotides line up with TRBD1. This sequence was found in a woman aged 18-30 years in good health and CMV-seronegative. The CDR3 spells CASSAQQGRNTEAFF. Here the CDR3 DNA reads TGTGCCAGCAGCGCCCAACAGGGGAGGAACACTGAAGCTTTCTTT.